This entry lists 8 T cell receptor beta chains sequenced from one sample in a study of monozygotic twins with inflammatory bowel disease. Using the 5' RACE reads, TCRdb records one entry per CDR3 protein without DNA. This sample contains 350,000 to 550,000 distinct CDR3 sequences. The source material was blood. The receptors derive from a human donor with ulcerative colitis or Crohn's disease, or a healthy co-twin of an affected twin (not recorded which).

This chain joins TRBV30 and TRBJ1-6. The CDR3 has 16 residues. CDR1 GTSNPN and CDR2 SVGIG come from the germline V gene (reference sequence). CDR3: CAWRGSGDSYNSPLHF.

The V and J genes are TRBV5-1 and TRBJ2-3. CDR1 is SGHRS, CDR2 YFSETQ, per germline. This CDR3 contains 14 residues. The CDR3 sequence is CASSLEGLGDTQYF.

The chain is built from TRBV20-1 and TRBJ2-1; TCRdb calls TRBD1, which cannot be checked without DNA. Germline assignment: CDR1 DFQATT and CDR2 SNEGSKA (reference sequence). The CDR3 is 11 amino acids. The CDR3 loop is CSAPVAIEQFF.

The chain employs TRBV7-8 and TRBJ1-5. The germline V gene encodes CDR1 SGHVS and CDR2 FQNEAQ. The CDR3 is 12 residues long. The CDR3 sequence: CASSPVSNPQHF.

The J gene is TRBJ1-6, the V gene TRBV4-3; TCRdb names TRBD1, which stays unverified in the absence of DNA. The CDR3 runs 14 residues. CDR1 LGHNA and CDR2 YSLEER come from the germline V gene. The chain's CDR3 is CASSHTGANSPLHF.

V is TRBV6-2 or TRBV6-3 and J is TRBJ2-1; absent DNA, TCRdb's TRBD2 call cannot be checked. The CDR3 length is 16 residues. In germline, CDR1 is MNHEY, CDR2 SVGEGT. The CDR3 reads CASSYGGLAGRTEQFF.

The J gene is TRBJ1-1, the V gene TRBV12-3 or TRBV12-4. The CDR3 extends over 14 amino acids. CDR3 in amino acids: CASSSGIDSTEAFF.

The chain combines TRBV6-1 with TRBJ1-5; with no DNA, the TCRdb D assignment of TRBD1 cannot be verified. Germline assignment: CDR1 MNHNS and CDR2 SASEGT. The CDR3 is made up of 15 amino acids. The CDR3 reads CASSDRGSPNQPQHF.